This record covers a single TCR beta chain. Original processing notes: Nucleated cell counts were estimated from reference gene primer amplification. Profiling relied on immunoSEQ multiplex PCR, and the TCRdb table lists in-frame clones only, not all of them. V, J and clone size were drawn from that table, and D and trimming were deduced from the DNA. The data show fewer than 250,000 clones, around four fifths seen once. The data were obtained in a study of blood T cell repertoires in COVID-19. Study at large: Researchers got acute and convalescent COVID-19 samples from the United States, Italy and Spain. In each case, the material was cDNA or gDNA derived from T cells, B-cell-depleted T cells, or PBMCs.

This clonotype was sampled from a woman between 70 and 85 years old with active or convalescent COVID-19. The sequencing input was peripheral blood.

CDR3 nucleotides: TGTGCCAGCAGTCCACTGAGGCAGGGAGGCGGTGAAGCTTTCTTT. It translates to CASSPLRQGGGEAFF. V is TRBV2 and J is TRBJ1-1, with D possibly matching TRBD1 (5 bases). V shed 5 bases and J shed 7 bases, with 20 bases lying between them. The CDR3 has 15 residues. The germline gives CDR1 SNHLY, CDR2 FYNNEI.